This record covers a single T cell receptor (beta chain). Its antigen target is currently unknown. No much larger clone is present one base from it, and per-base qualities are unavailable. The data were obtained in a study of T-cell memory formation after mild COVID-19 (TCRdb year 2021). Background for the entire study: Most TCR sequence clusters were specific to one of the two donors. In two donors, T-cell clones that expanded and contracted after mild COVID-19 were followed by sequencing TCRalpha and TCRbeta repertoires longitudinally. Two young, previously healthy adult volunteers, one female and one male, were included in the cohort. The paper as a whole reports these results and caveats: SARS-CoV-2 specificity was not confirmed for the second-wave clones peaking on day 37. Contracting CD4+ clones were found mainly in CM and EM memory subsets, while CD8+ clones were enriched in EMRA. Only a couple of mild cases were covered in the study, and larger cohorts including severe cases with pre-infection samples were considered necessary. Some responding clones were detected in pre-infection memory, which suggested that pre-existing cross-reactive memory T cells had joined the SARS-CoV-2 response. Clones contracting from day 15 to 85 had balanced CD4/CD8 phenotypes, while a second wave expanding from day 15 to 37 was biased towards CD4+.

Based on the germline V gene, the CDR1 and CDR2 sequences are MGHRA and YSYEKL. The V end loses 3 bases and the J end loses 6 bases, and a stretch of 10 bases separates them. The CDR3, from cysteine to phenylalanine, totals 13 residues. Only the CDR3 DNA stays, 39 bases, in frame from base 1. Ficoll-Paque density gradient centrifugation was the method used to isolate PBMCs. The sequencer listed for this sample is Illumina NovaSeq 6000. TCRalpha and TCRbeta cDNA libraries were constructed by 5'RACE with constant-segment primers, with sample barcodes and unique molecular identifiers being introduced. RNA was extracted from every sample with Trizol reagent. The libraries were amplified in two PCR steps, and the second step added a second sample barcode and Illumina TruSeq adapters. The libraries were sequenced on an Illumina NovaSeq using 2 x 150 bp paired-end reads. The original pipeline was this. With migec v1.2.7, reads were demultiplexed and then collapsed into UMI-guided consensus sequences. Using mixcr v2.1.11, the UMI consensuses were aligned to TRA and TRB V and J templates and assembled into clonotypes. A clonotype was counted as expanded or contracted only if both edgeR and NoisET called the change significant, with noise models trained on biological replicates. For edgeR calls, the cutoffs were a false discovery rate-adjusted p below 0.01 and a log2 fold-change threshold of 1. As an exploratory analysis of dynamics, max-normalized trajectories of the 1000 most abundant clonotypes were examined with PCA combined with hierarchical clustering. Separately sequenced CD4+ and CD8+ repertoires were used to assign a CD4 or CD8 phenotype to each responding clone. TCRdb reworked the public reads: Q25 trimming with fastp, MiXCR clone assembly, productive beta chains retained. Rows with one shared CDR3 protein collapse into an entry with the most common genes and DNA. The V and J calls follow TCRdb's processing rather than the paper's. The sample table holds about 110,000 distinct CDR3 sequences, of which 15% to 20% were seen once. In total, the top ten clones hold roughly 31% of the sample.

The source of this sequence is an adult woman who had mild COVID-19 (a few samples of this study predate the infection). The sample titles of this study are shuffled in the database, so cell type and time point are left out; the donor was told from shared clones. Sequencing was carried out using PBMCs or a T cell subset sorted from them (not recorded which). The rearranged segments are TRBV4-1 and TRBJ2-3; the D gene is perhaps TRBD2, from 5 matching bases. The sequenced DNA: TGCGCCAGCAGCCACGGAGGACCGGATACGCAGTATTTT. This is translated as CASSHGGPDTQYF.